The 7 T cell receptor beta chains below were found in one sample sequenced in a study of blood T cell repertoires in COVID-19. Clones were read by immunoSEQ multiplex PCR, and TCRdb kept only the in-frame ones, dropping some. This sample has 95,000 to 150,000 clones; 60% to 85% occur once, and the top ten carry 2.3%. Sequenced input: peripheral blood. Receptors originate from a man between 70 and 80 years old with acute or convalescent COVID-19.

The CDR3 spells CASRDSFSGNQPQHF. The CDR3 DNA sequence: TGTGCCAGTAGAGACAGTTTTTCTGGCAATCAGCCCCAGCATTTT. The V gene is TRBV19, the J gene TRBJ1-5, with D possibly TRBD1 on 5 matching bases. The CDR3 is 15 amino acids. The V end was cut by 6 bases, the J end by 2 bases, with 14 bases between. CDR1 is LNHDA, CDR2 SQIVND, per germline (reference sequence).

This rearrangement joins TRBV5-4 to TRBJ2-1; the match to TRBD2 covers 7 bases. Germline assignment: CDR1 SGHNT and CDR2 YYREEE (reference sequence). Trimming at V came to 1 base and at J to 9 bases, leaving 10 bases not matched to a gene. This CDR3 comprises 15 residues. This chain's CDR3 is CASSLYLAASGEQFF. The CDR3 bases are TGTGCCAGCAGCTTGTATCTAGCGGCCTCGGGTGAGCAGTTCTTC.

This clone was counted between two and nine times. This chain uses TRBV5-4 with TRBJ2-1, with D unclear. The CDR3 runs to 14 residues. Germline CDR1 is SGHNT and CDR2 is YYREEE (reference sequence). V shed 4 bases and J shed 3 bases, with 11 bases lying between them. The chain's CDR3 is CASSGLGGYNEQFF. The DNA for the CDR3 is TGTGCCAGCAGCGGCTTAGGCGGCTACAATGAGCAGTTCTTC.

This rearrangement joins TRBV4-2 to TRBJ1-2; D gene ambiguous. This CDR3 has 16 amino acids. The germline V gene encodes CDR1 LGHNA and CDR2 YNFKEQ. Trimming removed 0 bases at V and 4 bases at J, with 15 bases between. The CDR3 DNA sequence: TGTGCCAGCAGCCAAGAAAGGTCCGGGTTCGGCTATGGCTACACCTTC. It specifies CASSQERSGFGYGYTF.

This chain connects TRBV15 to TRBJ2-7, with D tentatively TRBD1 (6 bases). CDR1 LNHNV and CDR2 YYDKDF come from the germline V gene (reference sequence). The ends were cut back, 0 bases at V and 2 bases at J, with 11 bases in the middle. The CDR3 is 15 residues long. This CDR3 is CATSREDDRTYEQYF. CDR3 in DNA: TGTGCCACCAGCAGAGAGGATGACAGGACCTACGAGCAGTACTTC.

This clone has just a few counts. The V call is TRBV12-3 or TRBV12-4, the J call TRBJ1-5; D is undetermined. The CDR3 is made up of 13 amino acids. The germline V and J ends were trimmed by 6 bases and 3 bases, with 9 bases remaining between them. CDR3 sequence reads: CASRRLFNQPQHF. In DNA form, the CDR3 reads TGTGCCAGCAGAAGACTGTTCAATCAGCCCCAGCATTTT.

This clone was seen a single time. The rearrangement links TRBV4-1 to TRBJ1-2; D is unresolved. V lost 1 base to trimming and J lost 4 bases, with 7 bases between them. There are 13 residues in the CDR3. Germline values: CDR1 MGHRA, CDR2 YSYEKL. CDR3 residues: CASSQGVFYGYTF. CDR3 DNA sequence: TGCGCCAGCAGCCAAGGAGTGTTCTATGGCTACACCTTC.